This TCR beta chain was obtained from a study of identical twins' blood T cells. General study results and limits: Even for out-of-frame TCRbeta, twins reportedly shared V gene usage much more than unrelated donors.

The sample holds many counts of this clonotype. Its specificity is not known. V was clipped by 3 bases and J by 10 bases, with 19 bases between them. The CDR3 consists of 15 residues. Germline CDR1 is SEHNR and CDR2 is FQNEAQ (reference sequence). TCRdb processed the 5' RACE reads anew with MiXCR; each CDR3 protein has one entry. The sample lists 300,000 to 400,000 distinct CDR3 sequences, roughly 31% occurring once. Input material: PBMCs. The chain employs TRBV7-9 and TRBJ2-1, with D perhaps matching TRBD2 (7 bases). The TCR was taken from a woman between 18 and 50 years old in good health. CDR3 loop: CASSFDGGGAIEQFF. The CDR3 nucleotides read TGTGCCAGCAGCTTTGACGGAGGGGGGGCTATCGAGCAGTTCTTC.